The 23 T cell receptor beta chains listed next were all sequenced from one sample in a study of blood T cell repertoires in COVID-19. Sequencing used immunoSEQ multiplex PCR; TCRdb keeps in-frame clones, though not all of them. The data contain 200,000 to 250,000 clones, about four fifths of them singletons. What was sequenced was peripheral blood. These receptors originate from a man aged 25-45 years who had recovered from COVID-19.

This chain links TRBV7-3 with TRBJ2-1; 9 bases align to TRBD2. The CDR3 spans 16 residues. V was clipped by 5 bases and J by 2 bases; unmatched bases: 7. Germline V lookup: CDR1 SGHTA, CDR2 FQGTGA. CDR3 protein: CASSNIAGAPYNEQFF. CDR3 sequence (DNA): TGTGCCAGCAGCAATATAGCGGGGGCCCCCTACAATGAGCAGTTCTTC.

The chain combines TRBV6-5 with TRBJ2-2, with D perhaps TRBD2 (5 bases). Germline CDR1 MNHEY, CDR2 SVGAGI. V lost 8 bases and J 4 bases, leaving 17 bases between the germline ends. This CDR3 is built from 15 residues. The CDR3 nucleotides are TGTGCCAGCCGCGGGCCAGGCGCTGGCACCGGGGAGCTGTTTTTT. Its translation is CASRGPGAGTGELFF.

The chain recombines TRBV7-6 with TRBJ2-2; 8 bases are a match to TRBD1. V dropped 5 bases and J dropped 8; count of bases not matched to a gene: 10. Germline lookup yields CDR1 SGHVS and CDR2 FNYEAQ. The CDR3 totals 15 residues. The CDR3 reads CASSPGQGGGGELFF. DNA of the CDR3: TGTGCCAGCAGCCCAGGACAGGGCGGAGGAGGGGAGCTGTTTTTT.

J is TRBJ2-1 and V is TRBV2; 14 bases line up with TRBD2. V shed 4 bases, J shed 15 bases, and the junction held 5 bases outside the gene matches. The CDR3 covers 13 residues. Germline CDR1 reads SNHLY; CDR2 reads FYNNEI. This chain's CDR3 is CASSVTSGGASFF. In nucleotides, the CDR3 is TGTGCCAGCAGTGTGACTAGCGGGGGGGCCTCGTTCTTC.

This CDR3 reads CASSLVMQGDGYTF. The CDR3 coding sequence is TGCGCCAGCAGCCTGGTTATGCAGGGCGATGGCTACACCTTC. This chain joins TRBV5-1 and TRBJ1-2; possibly TRBD1 for D (5 bases). The CDR3 has 14 residues. The ends were cut back, 4 bases at V and 6 bases at J, with 16 bases in the middle. Germline V CDR1 and CDR2: SGHRS, YFSETQ. Full variable domain (rest looked up from reference TRBV5-1 and TRBJ1-2): KAGVTQTPRYLIKTRGQQVTLSCSPISGHRSVSWYQQTPGQGLQFLFEYFSETQRNKGNFPGRFSGRQFSNSRSEMNVSTLELGDSALYLCASSLVMQGDGYTFGSGTRLTVV.

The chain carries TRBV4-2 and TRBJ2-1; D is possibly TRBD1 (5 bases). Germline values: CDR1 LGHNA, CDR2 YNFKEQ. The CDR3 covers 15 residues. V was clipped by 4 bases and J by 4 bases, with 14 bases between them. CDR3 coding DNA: TGTGCCAGCAGCCGGGTCGGCAGGGAATACAATGAGCAGTTCTTC. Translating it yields CASSRVGREYNEQFF.

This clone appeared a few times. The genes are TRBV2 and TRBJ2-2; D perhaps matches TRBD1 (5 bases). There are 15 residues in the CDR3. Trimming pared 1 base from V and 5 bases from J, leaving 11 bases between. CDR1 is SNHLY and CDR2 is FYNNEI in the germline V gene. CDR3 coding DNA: TGTGCCAGCAGTGAAGACAGGTTGAGAACCGGGGAGCTGTTTTTT. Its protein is CASSEDRLRTGELFF.

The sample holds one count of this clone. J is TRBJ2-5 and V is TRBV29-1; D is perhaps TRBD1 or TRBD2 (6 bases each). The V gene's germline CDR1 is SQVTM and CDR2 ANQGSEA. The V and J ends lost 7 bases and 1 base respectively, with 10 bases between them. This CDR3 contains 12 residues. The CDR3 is CSAGDIQETQYF. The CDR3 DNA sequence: TGCAGCGCGGGGGACATCCAAGAGACCCAGTACTTC.

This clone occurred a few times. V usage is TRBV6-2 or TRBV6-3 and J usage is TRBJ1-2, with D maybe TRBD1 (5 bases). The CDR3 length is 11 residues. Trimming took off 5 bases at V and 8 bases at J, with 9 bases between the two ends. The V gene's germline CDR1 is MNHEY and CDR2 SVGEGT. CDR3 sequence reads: CASSRGSGYTF. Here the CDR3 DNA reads TGTGCCAGCAGTCGGGGGAGCGGCTACACCTTC.

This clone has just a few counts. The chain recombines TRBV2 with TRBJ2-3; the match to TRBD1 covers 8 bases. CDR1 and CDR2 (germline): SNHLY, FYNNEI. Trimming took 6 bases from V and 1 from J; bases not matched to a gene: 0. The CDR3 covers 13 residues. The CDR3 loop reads CASRTGGTDTQYF. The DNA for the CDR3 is TGTGCCAGCAGGACAGGGGGCACAGATACGCAGTATTTT.

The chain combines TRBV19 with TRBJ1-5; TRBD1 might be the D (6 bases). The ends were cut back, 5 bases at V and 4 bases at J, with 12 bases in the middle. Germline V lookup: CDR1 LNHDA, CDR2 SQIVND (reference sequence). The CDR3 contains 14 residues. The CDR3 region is CASSVTGGNQPQHF. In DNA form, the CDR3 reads TGTGCCAGTAGTGTGACAGGTGGAAATCAGCCCCAGCATTTT.

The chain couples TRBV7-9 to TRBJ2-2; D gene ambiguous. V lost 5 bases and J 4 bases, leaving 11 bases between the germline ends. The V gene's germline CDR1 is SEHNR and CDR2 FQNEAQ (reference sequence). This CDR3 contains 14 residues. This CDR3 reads CASSEDSATGELFF. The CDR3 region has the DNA TGTGCCAGCAGCGAAGACTCCGCCACCGGGGAGCTGTTTTTT.

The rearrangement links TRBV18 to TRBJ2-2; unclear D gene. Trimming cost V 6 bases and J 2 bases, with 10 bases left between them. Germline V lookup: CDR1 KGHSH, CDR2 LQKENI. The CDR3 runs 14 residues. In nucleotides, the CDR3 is TGTGCCAGCTCGCTGAAGCCCAACACCGGGGAGCTGTTTTTT. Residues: CASSLKPNTGELFF.

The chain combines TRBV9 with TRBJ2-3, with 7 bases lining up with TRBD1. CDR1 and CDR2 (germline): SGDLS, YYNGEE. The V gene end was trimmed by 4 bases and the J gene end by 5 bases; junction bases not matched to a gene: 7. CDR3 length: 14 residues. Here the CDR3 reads CASSLRQGIDTQYF. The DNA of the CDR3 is TGTGCCAGCAGCCTAAGACAGGGTATAGATACGCAGTATTTT.

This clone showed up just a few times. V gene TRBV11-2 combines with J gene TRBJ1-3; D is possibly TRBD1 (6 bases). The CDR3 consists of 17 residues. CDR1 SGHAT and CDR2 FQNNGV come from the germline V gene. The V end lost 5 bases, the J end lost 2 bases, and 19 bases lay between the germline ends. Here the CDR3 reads CASSRLAQGRTGNTIYF. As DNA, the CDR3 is TGTGCCAGCAGCCGGCTTGCACAGGGTAGGACTGGAAACACCATATATTTT.

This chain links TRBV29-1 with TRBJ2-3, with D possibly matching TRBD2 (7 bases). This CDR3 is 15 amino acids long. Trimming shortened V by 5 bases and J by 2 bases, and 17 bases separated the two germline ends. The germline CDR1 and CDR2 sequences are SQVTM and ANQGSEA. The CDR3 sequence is CSVTGGGGNTDTQYF. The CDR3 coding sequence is TGCAGCGTTACGGGGGGCGGGGGAAACACAGATACGCAGTATTTT.

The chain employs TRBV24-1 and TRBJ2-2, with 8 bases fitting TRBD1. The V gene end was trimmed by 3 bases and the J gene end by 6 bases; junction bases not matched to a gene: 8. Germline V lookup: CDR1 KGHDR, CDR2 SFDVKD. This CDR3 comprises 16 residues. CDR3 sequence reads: CATSDPGQGSPGELFF. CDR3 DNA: TGTGCCACCAGTGATCCTGGACAGGGAAGTCCCGGGGAGCTGTTTTTT.

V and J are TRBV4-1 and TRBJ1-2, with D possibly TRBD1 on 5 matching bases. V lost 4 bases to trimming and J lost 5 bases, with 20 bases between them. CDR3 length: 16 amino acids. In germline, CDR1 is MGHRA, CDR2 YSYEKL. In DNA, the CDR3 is TGCGCCAGCAGCCTTAGAGTAGGGGAAAACTCGTATGGCTACACCTTC. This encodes CASSLRVGENSYGYTF.

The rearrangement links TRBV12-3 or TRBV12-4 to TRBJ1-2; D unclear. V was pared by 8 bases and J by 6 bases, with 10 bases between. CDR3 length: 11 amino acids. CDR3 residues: CASRGANGYTF. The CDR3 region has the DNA TGTGCCAGCCGGGGAGCCAATGGCTACACCTTC.

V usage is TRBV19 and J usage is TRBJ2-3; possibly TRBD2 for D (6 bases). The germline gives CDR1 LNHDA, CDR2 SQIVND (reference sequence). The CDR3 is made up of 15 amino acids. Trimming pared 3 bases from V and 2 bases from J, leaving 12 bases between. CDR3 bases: TGTGCCAGTAGTATCCGGGGAGGCATCACAGATACGCAGTATTTT. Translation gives CASSIRGGITDTQYF.

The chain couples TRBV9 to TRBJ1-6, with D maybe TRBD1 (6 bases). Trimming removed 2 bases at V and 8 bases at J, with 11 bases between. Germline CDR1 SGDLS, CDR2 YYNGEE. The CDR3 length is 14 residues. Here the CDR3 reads CASSVTDSYSPLHF. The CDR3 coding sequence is TGTGCCAGCAGCGTTACGGACAGCTATTCACCCCTCCACTTT.

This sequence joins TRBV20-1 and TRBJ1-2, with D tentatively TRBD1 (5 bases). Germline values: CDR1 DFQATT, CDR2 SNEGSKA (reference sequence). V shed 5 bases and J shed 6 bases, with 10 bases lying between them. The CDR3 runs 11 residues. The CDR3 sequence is CSASGNNGYTF. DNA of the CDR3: TGCAGTGCTTCAGGGAACAATGGCTACACCTTC.

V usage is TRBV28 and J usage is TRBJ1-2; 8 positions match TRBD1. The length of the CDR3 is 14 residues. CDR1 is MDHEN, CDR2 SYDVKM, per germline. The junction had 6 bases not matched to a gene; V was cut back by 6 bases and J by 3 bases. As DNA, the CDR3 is TGTGCCAGCAGGAAGGGACAGGCCGACTATGGCTACACCTTC. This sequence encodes CASRKGQADYGYTF.